These 30 T cell receptor beta chains share one sample of origin, sequenced in a study of molecular identifiers for immune sequencing clone quantification. TCRdb re-analysed the PCR reads in MiXCR, keeping a single row per CDR3 protein. Of a few hundred thousand distinct CDR3 sequences detected, roughly a quarter appear once; the ten largest clones hold 0.74%. Material for sequencing was naive CD8+ T cells from blood, with Jurkat cell RNA spiked in. Subset indicated: FACS-sorted CD8+CD4-CCR7+CD45RA+ naive T cells. The source is a human donor in good health. Some libraries in this study had Jurkat cell RNA spiked in.

Of note for this clonotype: A much larger clone is a single base away; this may be a read error. The conserved closing phenylalanine or tryptophan is absent in this CDR3, likely reflecting a read error. The CDR3 DNA reads as TGTGCCAGCAGCTTTGGGACTTCCAATGAGCAGTTCTCC. Its protein product is CASSFGTSNEQFS. V usage is TRBV7-9 and J usage is TRBJ2-1, with D perhaps matching TRBD2 (6 bases). The germline V gene encodes CDR1 SEHNR and CDR2 FQNEAQ (reference sequence). The CDR3 runs 13 residues. The germline V and J ends were trimmed by 3 bases and 6 bases, with 9 bases remaining between them.

In its sample, this clonotype was seen a few times. This chain connects TRBV4-3 to TRBJ1-6; D not resolved. This CDR3 contains 16 residues. Trimming removed 0 bases from V and 2 bases from J, with 8 bases in between. Germline V gene lookup returns CDR1 LGHNA and CDR2 YSLEER. The CDR3: CASSQDTDTYNSPLHF. The CDR3 nucleotides are TGCGCCAGCAGCCAAGATACGGATACCTATAATTCACCCCTCCACTTT.

This clonotype has ten or more counts. The J gene is TRBJ1-1, the V gene TRBV7-9; the match to TRBD1 covers 9 bases. With 5 bases clipped from V and 6 bases from J, the junction kept 7 bases outside the gene matches. The length of the CDR3 is 14 residues. Germline-derived CDR1 and CDR2 are SEHNR and FQNEAQ (reference sequence). CDR3 nucleotide sequence: TGTGCCAGCAGCATAACAGGGGGCGCTTCTGAAGCTTTCTTT. Protein: CASSITGGASEAFF.

As for this clonotype: This may be a read error: a much more frequent sequence differs by one nucleotide. The chain recombines TRBV13 with TRBJ2-1; TRBD2 aligns across 10 bases. The CDR3 has 15 residues. Germline V gene sequence: CDR1 PRHDT, CDR2 FYEKMQ (reference sequence). The CDR3, as DNA: TGTGCCGGCAGCAATAGCGGGGGGAGCTCCAATGAGCAGTTCTTC. This gives the protein CAGSNSGGSSNEQFF.

The V gene is TRBV19, the J gene TRBJ2-7; possible D gene TRBD1, 6 bases. The CDR3 length is 15 residues. CDR1 is LNHDA and CDR2 is SQIVND in the germline V gene (reference sequence). V lost 3 bases and J lost 4, with 16 bases in between. CDR3 amino acids: CASSMDLSDRYEQYF. CDR3 coding DNA: TGTGCCAGTAGTATGGATCTATCGGACAGATACGAGCAGTACTTC.

This clonotype appeared many times. The chain is built from TRBV6-5 and TRBJ2-3; 9 bases are a match to TRBD2. The germline gives CDR1 MNHEY, CDR2 SVGAGI. Trimming cost V 3 bases and J 3 bases; bases outside gene matches: 4. The CDR3 runs to 15 residues. The CDR3 DNA is TGTGCCAGCAGTTATGGCGGGGGGGGGACAGATACGCAGTATTTT. This encodes CASSYGGGGTDTQYF.

This clonotype was seen many times. The chain combines TRBV9 with TRBJ2-7, with 7 bases lining up with TRBD1. V was clipped by 3 bases and J by 2 bases; unmatched bases: 5. This CDR3 is built from 14 residues. Per the germline V gene, CDR1 is SGDLS and CDR2 is YYNGEE. CDR3 sequence: CASSAGTEAYEQYF. For the CDR3, the DNA is TGTGCCAGCAGCGCAGGGACAGAGGCCTACGAGCAGTACTTC.

The chain uses TRBV4-2 and TRBJ1-1; D is undetermined. The V gene lost 1 base and the J gene lost 0 bases, with 9 bases spanning the gap. The CDR3 runs to 15 residues. In germline, CDR1 is LGHNA, CDR2 YNFKEQ. In nucleotides, the CDR3 is TGTGCCAGCAGCCAAGCCATCTCAGTGAACACTGAAGCTTTCTTT. Translating gives CASSQAISVNTEAFF.

In its sample, this clonotype was seen many times. The chain couples TRBV7-9 to TRBJ2-3; TRBD2 is a possible D gene (6 bases). The CDR3 spans 17 residues. V lost 5 bases to trimming and J lost 0 bases, with 18 bases between them. Germline-derived CDR1 and CDR2 are SEHNR and FQNEAQ (reference sequence). The CDR3 loop reads CASSMGLKAASTDTQYF. The CDR3 DNA follows: TGTGCCAGCAGCATGGGACTTAAGGCGGCTAGCACAGATACGCAGTATTTT.

As concerns this clonotype: The CDR3 does not close with the conserved phenylalanine or tryptophan, likely indicating a read error. It is unclear where the CDR3 begins or ends on the DNA, so no DNA is shown, and the CDR3 is as TCRdb lists it. The gene calls are TRBV6-2 or TRBV6-3 and TRBJ1-2. The germline V gene has CDR1 MNHEY and CDR2 SVGEGT. The CDR3 length equals 11 residues, ends included. CDR3 region: CASSYSDKCTI.

The chain carries TRBV23-1 and TRBJ2-3, with D possibly matching TRBD1 (6 bases). TRBV23-1 counts as an open reading frame of uncertain function. The CDR3 spans 18 residues. V was shortened by 2 bases and J by 0 bases, with 18 bases between the two germline ends. This CDR3 reads CASSQIRDILHSTDTQYF. CDR3 nucleotide sequence: TGCGCCAGCAGTCAAATCCGGGACATACTCCATAGCACAGATACGCAGTATTTT.

CDR3 in DNA: TGCGCCAGCAGCCAAGATGACCTTCACACCGGGGAGCTGTTTTTT. It translates to CASSQDDLHTGELFF. V gene TRBV4-3 combines with J gene TRBJ2-2, with no clear D. Trimming removed 0 bases from V and 3 bases from J, with 8 bases in between. CDR1 and CDR2 from the germline V gene are LGHNA and YSLEER. The CDR3 is made up of 15 amino acids.

This clonotype was counted ten times or more. The chain links TRBV6-6 to TRBJ1-5; tentatively, D is TRBD1 (5 bases). The CDR3 is 12 residues long. CDR1 is MNHNY, CDR2 SVGAGI, per germline (reference sequence). V lost 11 bases, J lost 0 bases, and 8 bases lay in between. The CDR3 DNA reads as TGTGCCGGGGGATATAGCAATCAGCCCCAGCATTTT. Translated: CAGGYSNQPQHF.

The rearrangement joins TRBV5-1 to TRBJ2-3, with a weak D call TRBD1 (5 bases). Trimming removed 1 base from V and 1 base from J, with 13 bases in between. The CDR3 is 16 residues long. Germline CDR1 SGHRS, CDR2 YFSETQ. The CDR3: CASSLYQGSGTDTQYF. The CDR3 DNA sequence: TGCGCCAGCAGCTTGTACCAGGGTTCTGGCACAGATACGCAGTATTTT.

V gene TRBV7-9 combines with J gene TRBJ2-7; 8 bases are shared with TRBD1. The CDR3 consists of 16 residues. The germline V gene encodes CDR1 SEHNR and CDR2 FQNEAQ (reference sequence). Unmatched junction bases numbered 11, after V lost 4 bases and J lost 3 bases. The CDR3, as DNA: TGTGCCAGCAGCTCCTCACAGGGGGTTAGTGTCTACGAGCAGTACTTC. Protein: CASSSSQGVSVYEQYF.

The table lists this clonotype with a few counts. The chain couples TRBV5-5 to TRBJ2-3, with TRBD1 matching 10 bases. V lost 3 bases to trimming and J lost 6 bases; unmatched junction nucleotides: 10. The length of the CDR3 is 16 residues. Looked up from germline, CDR1 is SGHKS and CDR2 is YYEKEE (reference sequence). CDR3 sequence: CASSWGDRGPADTQYF. In nucleotides, the CDR3 is TGTGCCAGCAGCTGGGGGGACAGGGGACCGGCTGATACGCAGTATTTT.

This clonotype was counted at least ten times. The gene calls are TRBV4-1 and TRBJ1-6; possible D gene TRBD1, 5 bases. The CDR3 runs to 16 residues. Deletions cut 3 bases from V and 4 bases from J, with 13 bases between. Per germline, CDR1 MGHRA and CDR2 YSYEKL. The CDR3 protein is CASSHTGTEYNSPLHF. In DNA form, the CDR3 reads TGCGCCAGCAGCCATACCGGGACGGAGTATAATTCACCCCTCCACTTT.

This clonotype was seen many times. V gene TRBV5-1 combines with J gene TRBJ2-3, with 7 nucleotides matching TRBD1. Germline loops: CDR1 SGHRS, CDR2 YFSETQ. V gave up 1 base and J gave up 0 bases; unmatched junction bases: 17. There are 20 residues in the CDR3. The chain's CDR3 is CASSLTTAGTAIYSTDTQYF. In DNA, the CDR3 is TGCGCCAGCAGCTTGACGACAGCCGGGACAGCCATCTATAGCACAGATACGCAGTATTTT.

This clonotype has at least ten counts. A read error may account for a junction end that differs from germline. The gene calls are TRBV6-2 or TRBV6-3 and TRBJ2-7, with D possibly matching TRBD2 (5 bases). CDR3 size: 13 residues. Germline V gives CDR1 MNHEY, CDR2 SVGEGT. CDR3 bases: TGTGCCACCAGTTCGACTACCCCTTACGAGCAGTACTTC. Residues: CATSSTTPYEQYF.

The table lists this clonotype with a few counts. The chain employs TRBV4-3 and TRBJ1-2, with D uncertain. The V end was cut by 0 bases, the J end by 4 bases, with 6 bases between. The CDR3 has 13 residues. Germline V gene data show CDR1 as LGHNA and CDR2 as YSLEER. The CDR3 region has the DNA TGCGCCAGCAGCCAAGATGTGGCCTATGGCTACACCTTC. It is translated as CASSQDVAYGYTF.

In its sample, this clonotype was seen a few times. A read error is possible here, since a much larger clone lies one base away. V gene TRBV7-2 combines with J gene TRBJ2-7; 9 bases match TRBD1. In germline, CDR1 is SGHTA, CDR2 FQGNSA. The CDR3 covers 14 residues. V lost 3 bases to trimming and J lost 5 bases; unmatched junction nucleotides: 5. The CDR3, as DNA: TGTGCCAGCAGCTTCCGGACAGGGGTCCACGAGCAGTACTTC. It translates to CASSFRTGVHEQYF.

V and J are TRBV5-6 and TRBJ1-1; D might be TRBD1 (5 bases). The CDR3 length is 15 residues. Germline V CDR1 and CDR2: SGHDT, YYEEEE. The V gene lost 2 bases and the J gene lost 5 bases, with 16 bases spanning the gap. CDR3: CASSFSEVRGTEAFF. The CDR3 region has the DNA TGTGCCAGCAGCTTTAGTGAGGTGCGGGGGACTGAAGCTTTCTTT. Complete variable domain (other parts from reference TRBV5-6 and TRBJ1-1): DAGVTQSPTHLIKTRGQQVTLRCSPKSGHDTVSWYQQALGQGPQFIFQYYEEEERQRGNFPDRFSGHQFPNYSSELNVNALLLGDSALYLCASSFSEVRGTEAFFGQGTRLTVV.

V and J are TRBV12-3 or TRBV12-4 and TRBJ2-3, with D unclear. This CDR3 contains 8 residues. Trimming removed 3 bases from V and 14 bases from J, with 3 bases in between. The CDR3 here is CASSLGYF. The CDR3 nucleotides read TGTGCCAGCAGTTTGGGGTATTTT.

This clonotype was seen a handful of times. The J gene is TRBJ2-5, the V gene TRBV6-6; 9 bases are a match to TRBD1. This CDR3 spans 14 amino acids. Germline V CDR1 and CDR2: MNHNY, SVGAGI (reference sequence). The J segment lost 1 base and the V segment lost 7 bases, leaving 4 bases of the junction unmatched. The CDR3 DNA reads as TGTGCCAGCACCATACAGGGGGCCCAAGAGACCCAGTACTTC. This sequence encodes CASTIQGAQETQYF.

Many counts were recorded for this clonotype. This sequence joins TRBV7-2 and TRBJ2-7, with D unresolved. The V gene's germline CDR1 is SGHTA and CDR2 FQGNSA. The CDR3 loop spans 14 amino acids. Trimming shortened V by 3 bases and J by 2 bases, and 11 bases separated the two germline ends. CDR3 residues: CASSFRTTPYEQYF. The CDR3 nucleotides are TGTGCCAGCAGCTTTAGGACGACGCCCTACGAGCAGTACTTC.

This clonotype was seen more than once but under ten times. This chain joins TRBV27 and TRBJ2-3; possibly TRBD1 for D (6 bases). Germline V lookup: CDR1 MNHEY, CDR2 SMNVEV (reference sequence). V shed 5 bases and J shed 4 bases, with 16 bases lying between them. The CDR3 contains 15 residues. CDR3 in DNA: TGTGCCAGCAGTACCATGGGCAGGGGCCCAGATACGCAGTATTTT. Its translation: CASSTMGRGPDTQYF.

The chain uses TRBV6-5 and TRBJ2-7, with a possible D match to TRBD1 (6 bases). The ends were cut back, 0 bases at V and 2 bases at J, with 14 bases in the middle. CDR3 length: 16 residues. Germline CDR1 is MNHEY and CDR2 is SVGAGI. Written as DNA, the CDR3 is TGTGCCAGCAGTTACTCGGGGACACTAAACCCCTACGAGCAGTACTTC. Encoded protein: CASSYSGTLNPYEQYF.

This clonotype has a handful of counts. The chain links TRBV4-1 to TRBJ2-3, with D possibly matching TRBD1 (7 bases). CDR3 length equals 15 residues. The germline V gene encodes CDR1 MGHRA and CDR2 YSYEKL. V lost 3 bases, J lost 5 bases, and 15 bases lay in between. CDR3 protein: CASSQLIQGGDTQYF. CDR3 coding DNA: TGCGCCAGCAGCCAGCTCATTCAGGGGGGAGATACGCAGTATTTT.

This clonotype turned up a few times. This chain uses TRBV30 with TRBJ1-1; unclear D gene. Germline assignment: CDR1 GTSNPN and CDR2 SVGIG (reference sequence). The CDR3 sequence is 13 residues long. V was cut by 0 bases and J by 6 bases, with 11 bases left in between. CDR3 nucleotides: TGTGCCTGGAGTGTAGGTCGCGGATCTGAAGCTTTCTTT. As protein: CAWSVGRGSEAFF.

This clonotype appeared many times. The chain links TRBV5-6 to TRBJ1-2; weak D call: TRBD1 (6 bases). V was shortened by 0 bases and J by 4 bases, with 16 bases between the two germline ends. The CDR3 covers 16 residues. Germline V gene sequence: CDR1 SGHDT, CDR2 YYEEEE. The CDR3: CASSLEGWGPSYGYTF. CDR3 DNA: TGTGCCAGCAGCTTGGAAGGGTGGGGGCCGAGCTATGGCTACACCTTC.